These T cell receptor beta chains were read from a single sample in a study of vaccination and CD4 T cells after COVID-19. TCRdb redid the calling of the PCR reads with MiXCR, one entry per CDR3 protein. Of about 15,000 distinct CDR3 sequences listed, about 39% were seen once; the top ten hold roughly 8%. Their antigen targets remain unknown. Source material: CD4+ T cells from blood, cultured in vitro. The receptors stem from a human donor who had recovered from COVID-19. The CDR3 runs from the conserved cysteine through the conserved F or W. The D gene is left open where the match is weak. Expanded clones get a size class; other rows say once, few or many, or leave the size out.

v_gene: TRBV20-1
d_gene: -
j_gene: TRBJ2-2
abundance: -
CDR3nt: TGCAGTGCTAGTCCAGGGGTATCCAACGTAGGTTGGGAGCTGTTTTTT
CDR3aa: CSASPGVSNVGWELFF

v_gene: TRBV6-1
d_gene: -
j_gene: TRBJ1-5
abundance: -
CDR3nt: TGTGCCAGCAGTGGAGGAGGGAACCTGCATTTT
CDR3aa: CASSGGGNLHF

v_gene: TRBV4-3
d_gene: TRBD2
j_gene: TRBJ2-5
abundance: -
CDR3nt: TGCGCCAGCAGCCAAGATCATAGGCGGGGGGGCGGTGAGACCCAGTACTTC
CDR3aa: CASSQDHRRGGGETQYF

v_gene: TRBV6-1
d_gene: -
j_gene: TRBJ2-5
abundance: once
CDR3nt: TGTGCCGGCAATACTGGGGCCCAAGAGACCCGGTACTTC
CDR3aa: CAGNTGAQETRYF

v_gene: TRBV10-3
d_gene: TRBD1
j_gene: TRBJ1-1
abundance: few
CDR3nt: TGTGCCATCAGTGAGTACCGACAGGGTATGAACACTGAAGCTTTCTTT
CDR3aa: CAISEYRQGMNTEAFF

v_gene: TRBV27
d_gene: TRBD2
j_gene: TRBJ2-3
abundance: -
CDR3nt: TGTGCCAGCAGTCCGGGACTAGCGGGAGGGCCGGGCACAGATACGCAGTATTTT
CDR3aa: CASSPGLAGGPGTDTQYF

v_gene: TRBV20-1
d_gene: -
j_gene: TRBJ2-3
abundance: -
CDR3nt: TGCAGCCTACCGGACAGAACGGATACGCAGTATTTT
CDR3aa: CSLPDRTDTQYF

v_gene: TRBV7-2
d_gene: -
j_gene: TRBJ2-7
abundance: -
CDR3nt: TGTGCCAGCAGCTTAGGTCCAGGGACAAAGCAGTACTTC
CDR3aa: CASSLGPGTKQYF

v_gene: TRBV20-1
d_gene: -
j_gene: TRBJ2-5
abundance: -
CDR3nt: TGCAGTGCTATACCAGCCAGGGTGTCGTGGGAGACCCAGTACTTC
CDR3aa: CSAIPARVSWETQYF

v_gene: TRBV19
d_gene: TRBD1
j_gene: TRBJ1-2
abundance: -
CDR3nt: TGTGCCAGTAGAAAACCGACAGGGGCGTTGGGAGTATATGGCTACACCTTC
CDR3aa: CASRKPTGALGVYGYTF

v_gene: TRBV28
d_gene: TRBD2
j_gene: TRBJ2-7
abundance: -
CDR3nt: TGTGCCAGCAGTTTTGGACTAGCGGGGGCCTACGAGCAGTACTTC
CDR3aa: CASSFGLAGAYEQYF

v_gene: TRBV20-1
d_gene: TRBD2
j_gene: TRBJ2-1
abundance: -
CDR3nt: TGCAGTGCTAAAGGGAGGGCAACCTACAATGAGCAGTTCTTC
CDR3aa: CSAKGRATYNEQFF

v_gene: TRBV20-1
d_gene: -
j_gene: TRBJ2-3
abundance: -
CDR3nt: TGCAGTGCTAGAGATCCGGGGGCAGGGGCAGATACGCAGTATTTT
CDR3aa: CSARDPGAGADTQYF

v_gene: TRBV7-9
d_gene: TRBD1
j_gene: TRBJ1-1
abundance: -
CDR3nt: TGTGCCAGCAGCTTGACAGGGGGAGGAACTGAAGCTTTCTTT
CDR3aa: CASSLTGGGTEAFF

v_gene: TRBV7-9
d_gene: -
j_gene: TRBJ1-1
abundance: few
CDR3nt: TGTGCCAGCAGCTTAGGCAGGGGCATGAACACTGAAGCTTTCTTT
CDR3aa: CASSLGRGMNTEAFF

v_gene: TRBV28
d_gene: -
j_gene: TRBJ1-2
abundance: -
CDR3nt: TGTGCCAGCAGTCCCACAACGGGACGCTATGGCTACACCTTC
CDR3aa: CASSPTTGRYGYTF

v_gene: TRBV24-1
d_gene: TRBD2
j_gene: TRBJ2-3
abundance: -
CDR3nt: TGTGCCACACAGGGGGGACTAGCGGGATCCGGATACACAGATACGCAGTATTTT
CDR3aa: CATQGGLAGSGYTDTQYF

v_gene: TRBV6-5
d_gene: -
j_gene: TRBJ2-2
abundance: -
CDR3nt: TGTGCCAGCAGTTACAGGTTTTGGACCGGGGAGCTGTTTTTT
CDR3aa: CASSYRFWTGELFF

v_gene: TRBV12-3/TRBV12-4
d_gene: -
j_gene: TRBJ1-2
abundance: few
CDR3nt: TGTGCCAGCAGCCCGGGCCCCGTAACCCATGGCTACACCTTC
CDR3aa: CASSPGPVTHGYTF

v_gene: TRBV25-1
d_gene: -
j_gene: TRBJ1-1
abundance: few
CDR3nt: TGTGCCAGCAGTGAAGATGGGGTTGCCACTGAAGCTTTCTTT
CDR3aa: CASSEDGVATEAFF

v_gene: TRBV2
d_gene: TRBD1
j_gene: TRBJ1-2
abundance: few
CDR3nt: TGTGCCAGCAAGAGGGACAGGGGTAACTATGGCTACACCTTC
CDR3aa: CASKRDRGNYGYTF

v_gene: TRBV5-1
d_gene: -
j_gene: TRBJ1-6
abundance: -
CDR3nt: TGCGCCAGCAGCTTGGATCAGGTCCGTTCACCCCTCCACTTT
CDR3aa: CASSLDQVRSPLHF

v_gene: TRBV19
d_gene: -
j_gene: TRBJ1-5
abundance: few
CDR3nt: TGTGCCAGTAGTCTGAATACTTGGGGCAATCAGCCCCAGCATTTT
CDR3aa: CASSLNTWGNQPQHF

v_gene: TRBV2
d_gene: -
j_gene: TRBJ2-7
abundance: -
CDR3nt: TGTGCCGCCAAGGACAACTCCTACGAGCAGTACTTC
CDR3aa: CAAKDNSYEQYF

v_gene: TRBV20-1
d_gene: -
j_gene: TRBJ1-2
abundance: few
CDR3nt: TGCAGTGCTACCTTAGGACAGTCGGGTTATGGCTACACCTTC
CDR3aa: CSATLGQSGYGYTF

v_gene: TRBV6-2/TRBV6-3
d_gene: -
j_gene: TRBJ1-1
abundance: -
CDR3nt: TGTGCCAGCAGTTACCTCGGTCGGGTTACTGAAGCTTTCTTT
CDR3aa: CASSYLGRVTEAFF

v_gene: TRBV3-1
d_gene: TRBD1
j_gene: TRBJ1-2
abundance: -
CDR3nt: TGTGCCAGCAGCCAAGGCGCAACAGGGGGCGCTTATGGCTACACCTTC
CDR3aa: CASSQGATGGAYGYTF

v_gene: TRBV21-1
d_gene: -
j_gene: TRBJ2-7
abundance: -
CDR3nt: TGTGCCAGCAGCCCGCCTTGGGCAGGGCGCTACGAGCAGTACTTC
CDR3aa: CASSPPWAGRYEQYF

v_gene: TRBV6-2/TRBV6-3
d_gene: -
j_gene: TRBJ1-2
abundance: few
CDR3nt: TGTGCCAGCAGTTACGGTTTGTTGGGGTGGCGGCAGGATCATAACTATGGCTACACCTTC
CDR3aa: CASSYGLLGWRQDHNYGYTF

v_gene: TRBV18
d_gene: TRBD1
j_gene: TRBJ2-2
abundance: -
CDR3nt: TGTGCCAGCTCACCACGTACAGGGGGCACCGGGGAGCTGTTTTTT
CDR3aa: CASSPRTGGTGELFF

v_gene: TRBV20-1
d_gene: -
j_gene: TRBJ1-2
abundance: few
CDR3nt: TGCAGTGCTAGGGCCGGGGCCTATGGCTACACCTTC
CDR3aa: CSARAGAYGYTF

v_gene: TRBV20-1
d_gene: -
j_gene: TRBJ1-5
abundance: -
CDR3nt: TGCAGTGCCCGTGGGAGGGGCGGTCTTCAGCCCCAGCATTTT
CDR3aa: CSARGRGGLQPQHF

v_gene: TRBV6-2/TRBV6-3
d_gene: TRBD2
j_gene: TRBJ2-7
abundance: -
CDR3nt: TGTGCCAGCACTCCCAGCGGGGGAACCTCCTACGAGCAGTACTTC
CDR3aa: CASTPSGGTSYEQYF

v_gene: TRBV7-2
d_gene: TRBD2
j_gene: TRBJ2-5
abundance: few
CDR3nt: TGTGCCAGCAGCTTAGGGTGGACTAGCGGTACGGAGACCCAGTACTTC
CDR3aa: CASSLGWTSGTETQYF

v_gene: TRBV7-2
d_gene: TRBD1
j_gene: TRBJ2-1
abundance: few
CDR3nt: TGTGCCAGCAGCCTTGGACAGGGTGGGAATGAGCAGTTCTTC
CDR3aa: CASSLGQGGNEQFF

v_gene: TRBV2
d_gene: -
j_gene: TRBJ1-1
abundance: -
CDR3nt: TGTGCCAGCAGTTTGAGCCAGGGGAACTCTAAAGCTTTCTTT
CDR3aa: CASSLSQGNSKAFF

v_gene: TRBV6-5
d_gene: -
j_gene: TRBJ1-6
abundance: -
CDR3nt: TGTGCCAGCAGTTATTCAGTAGGGGGGGTAAATAATTCACCCCTCCACTTT
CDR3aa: CASSYSVGGVNNSPLHF

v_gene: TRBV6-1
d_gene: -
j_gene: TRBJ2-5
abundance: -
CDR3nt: TGTGCCAGCAGTCCTTCGCGGCAAGGGGCCCAGTACTTC
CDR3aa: CASSPSRQGAQYF

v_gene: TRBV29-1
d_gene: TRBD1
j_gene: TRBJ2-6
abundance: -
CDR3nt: TGCAGCGCAGGGGACAGGGCTGGGGCCAACGTCCTGACTTTC
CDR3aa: CSAGDRAGANVLTF

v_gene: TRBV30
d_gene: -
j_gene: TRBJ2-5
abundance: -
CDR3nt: TGTGCCTGGAGTGTACAAGGGACGGGAGAGACCCAGTACTTC
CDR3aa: CAWSVQGTGETQYF

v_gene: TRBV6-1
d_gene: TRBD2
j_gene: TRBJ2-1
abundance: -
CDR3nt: TGTGCCAGCAGGCCCTTAGCGGGGGCATCTAGCTATGAGCAGTTCTTC
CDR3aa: CASRPLAGASSYEQFF

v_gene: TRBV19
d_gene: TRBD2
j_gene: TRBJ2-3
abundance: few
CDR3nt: TGTGCCAGTAGGACTAGCGGGAGCACAGATACGCAGTATTTT
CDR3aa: CASRTSGSTDTQYF

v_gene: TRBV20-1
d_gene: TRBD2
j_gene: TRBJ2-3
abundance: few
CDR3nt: TGCAGTGCCCCCGAGGCTAGCGGGAGTCCGTCCCCCACAGATACGCAGTATTTT
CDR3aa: CSAPEASGSPSPTDTQYF

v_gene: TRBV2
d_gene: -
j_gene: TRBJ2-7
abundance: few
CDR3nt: TGTGCCAGCAGTACCTACGAGCAGTACTTC
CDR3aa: CASSTYEQYF

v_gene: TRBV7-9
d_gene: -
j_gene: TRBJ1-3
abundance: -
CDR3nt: TGTGCCAGCAGCCCCGGACAGCCTGCCATGGCTCAGACCATATATTTT
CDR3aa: CASSPGQPAMAQTIYF

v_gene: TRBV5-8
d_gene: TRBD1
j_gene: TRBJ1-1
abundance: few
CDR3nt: TGTGCCAGCAGCTGGTTGGACAGGGCGAGGAACACTGAAGCTTTCTTT
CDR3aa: CASSWLDRARNTEAFF

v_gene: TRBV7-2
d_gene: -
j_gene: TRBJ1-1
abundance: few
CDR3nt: TGTGCCAGCAGCTTAGGCACGGTTAACACTGAAGCTTTCTTT
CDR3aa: CASSLGTVNTEAFF

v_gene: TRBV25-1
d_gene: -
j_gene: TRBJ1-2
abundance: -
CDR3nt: TGTGCCAGCAGTGAATCTGGGTTTAATGGCTACACCTTC
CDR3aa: CASSESGFNGYTF